Listed below are T cell receptor beta chains from one sample, sequenced in a study of T cell responses to AZD1222 COVID-19 vaccine. Profiled with immunoSEQ multiplex PCR; TCRdb holds only in-frame clones, not every one. The sample has tens of thousands of clones; about 80% are singletons. The source was peripheral blood, collected on day 0 of AZD1222 vaccination. These receptors came from an adult in good health. The CDR3 runs from the conserved cysteine through the conserved F or W. D genes are given only for firm matches. Clone size is stated in some rows and not others, as once, few, many or a class when expanded.

j_call clone_size v_call d_call cdr3_length cdr3_nt cdr3_aa
TRBJ2-7 few TRBV30 TRBD1 13 TGTGCCTGGAGTCTGGGACAGGTTTACGAGCAGTACTTC CAWSLGQVYEQYF
TRBJ1-2 - TRBV7-2 - 15 TGTGCCAGCAGCACAACTCGTTTAGGGAACTATGGCTACACCTTC CASSTTRLGNYGYTF
TRBJ2-5 - TRBV11-3 TRBD2 16 TGTGCCAGCAGCCCCGGGACTAGCGGGGGGCACGAGACCCAGTACTTC CASSPGTSGGHETQYF
TRBJ2-7 - TRBV27 TRBD1 15 TGTGCCAGCAGTGGATTGACAGGGGAGCTCAACGAGCAGTACTTC CASSGLTGELNEQYF
TRBJ1-5 - TRBV4-1 TRBD1 15 TGCGCCAGCAGCCAAGATGGGGGACAGAATCAGCCCCAGCATTTT CASSQDGGQNQPQHF
TRBJ2-5 - TRBV14 - 13 TGTGCCAGCAGCCAAGGCAGCGTAGGGACCCAGTACTTC CASSQGSVGTQYF
TRBJ2-2 - TRBV6-2/TRBV6-3 - 14 TGTGCCAGCAGCAAACAGGAGAACACCGGGGAGCTGTTTTTT CASSKQENTGELFF
TRBJ2-3 few TRBV2 - 15 TGTGCCAGCAGTGTCCAACGGGCAGGGTCAGATACGCAGTATTTT CASSVQRAGSDTQYF
TRBJ1-3 - TRBV7-8 - 14 TGTGCCAGCAGCTTAGCGGGCCCAGGAAACACCATATATTTT CASSLAGPGNTIYF
TRBJ1-1 - TRBV3-1/TRBV3-2 - 13 TGTGCCAGCAGCCAAGTTAGAGACACTGAAGCTTTCTTT CASSQVRDTEAFF
TRBJ2-3 - TRBV7-2 - 16 TGTGCCAGCAGCTTAGCCCCGGACTCGTCGACGTGGGCGCAGTATTTT CASSLAPDSSTWAQYF
TRBJ2-4 once TRBV5-6 - 14 TGTGCCAGCAGCTTTCTGACAGGGAGGAACATTCAGTACTTC CASSFLTGRNIQYF
TRBJ2-1 - TRBV6-1 TRBD2 17 TGTGCCAGCAGTGAAGCGGGGCGGGGGGATCCCTACAATGAGCAGTTCTTC CASSEAGRGDPYNEQFF
TRBJ2-4 - TRBV12-3/TRBV12-4 - 13 TGTGCCAGCCGACCGCTAGCCAAAAACATTCAGTACTTC CASRPLAKNIQYF
TRBJ2-2 - TRBV2 TRBD2 17 TGTGCCAGCAAACGGACTAGCGGGGGGACGAACACCGGGGAGCTGTTTTTT CASKRTSGGTNTGELFF
TRBJ2-2 - TRBV10-3 - 17 TGTGCCACCCTGGGGGGAGCGGGCGAAACGAACACCGGGGAGCTGTTTTTT CATLGGAGETNTGELFF
TRBJ1-5 - TRBV2 - 15 TGTGCCAGCAATGAGGTCGGGGGGGGCAATCAGCCCCAGCATTTT CASNEVGGGNQPQHF
TRBJ1-6 few TRBV27 - 14 TGTGCCAGCAGTCTTTACGGGACAACGTCACCCCTCCACTTT CASSLYGTTSPLHF
TRBJ1-1 - TRBV2 - 12 TGTGCCAGCAGAGAGGGGTTTGGGGAAGCTTTCTTT CASREGFGEAFF
TRBJ1-5 - TRBV7-8 - 15 TGTGCCAGCAGCTTAGCCGTAAATAGCAATCAGCCCCAGCATTTT CASSLAVNSNQPQHF
TRBJ2-2 - TRBV6-1 TRBD2 15 TGTGCCAGCAGTGAACTAGCGGGGAACACCGGGGAGCTGTTTTTT CASSELAGNTGELFF
TRBJ2-1 - TRBV12-3/TRBV12-4 - 13 TGTGCCAGCCAAATGGGATTCGCCAATGAGCAGTTCTTC CASQMGFANEQFF